These 4 T cell receptor beta chains share one sample of origin, sequenced in a study of T cells in Graves' hyperthyroidism and ophthalmopathy. There were TCR beta CDR3 regions amplified from RNA transcripts. Using the HTBI primer set, a first-round RT-PCR was run on the TCR CDR3. From the multiplex PCR reads, TCRdb called clonotypes with MiXCR, one entry per CDR3 protein. The repertoire has roughly 380,000 distinct CDR3 sequences, about 15% of them found once; the top ten carry approximately 10%. The material sequenced was blood. The receptor source for this set is an older woman with Graves' hyperthyroidism.

The chain uses TRBV20-1 and TRBJ2-7, with D maybe TRBD2 (6 bases). V lost 0 bases, J lost 6 bases, and 27 bases lay in between. Germline V gene sequence: CDR1 DFQATT, CDR2 SNEGSKA (reference sequence). CDR3 length: 18 amino acids. The CDR3 here is CSAREGGTTRGSPGEQYF. CDR3 sequence (DNA): TGCAGTGCTAGAGAAGGCGGTACAACCCGGGGGAGCCCCGGCGAGCAGTACTTC.

At least ten counts were recorded for this clonotype. The chain links TRBV28 to TRBJ2-5; a weak D match, TRBD1 (6 bases). Trimming shortened V by 5 bases and J by 1 base, and 20 bases separated the two germline ends. Germline V gene data show CDR1 as MDHEN and CDR2 as SYDVKM. The CDR3 totals 17 residues. The CDR3 is CASSPASIGQSQETQYF. The CDR3 DNA reads TGTGCCAGCAGTCCCGCCTCTATCGGACAGAGCCAAGAGACCCAGTACTTC.

This clonotype showed up many times. The chain carries TRBV10-2 and TRBJ2-1, with D perhaps matching TRBD2 (6 bases). Trimming stripped 6 bases from V and 3 bases from J, with 15 bases between. CDR1 and CDR2 from the germline V gene are WSHSY and SAAADI. This CDR3 is built from 15 residues. The CDR3 here is CASRFRDSVYNEQFF. CDR3 DNA sequence: TGCGCCAGCAGATTCCGGGACTCTGTCTACAATGAGCAGTTCTTC.

The chain joins TRBV5-1 to TRBJ1-1; D perhaps matches TRBD1 (5 bases). Germline CDR1 and CDR2: SGHRS and YFSETQ. The CDR3 loop spans 13 amino acids. Trimming shortened V by 2 bases and J by 4 bases, and 9 bases separated the two germline ends. CDR3 DNA: TGCGCCAGCAGCTTCGCAGGGACCACTGAAGCTTTCTTT. As protein: CASSFAGTTEAFF.